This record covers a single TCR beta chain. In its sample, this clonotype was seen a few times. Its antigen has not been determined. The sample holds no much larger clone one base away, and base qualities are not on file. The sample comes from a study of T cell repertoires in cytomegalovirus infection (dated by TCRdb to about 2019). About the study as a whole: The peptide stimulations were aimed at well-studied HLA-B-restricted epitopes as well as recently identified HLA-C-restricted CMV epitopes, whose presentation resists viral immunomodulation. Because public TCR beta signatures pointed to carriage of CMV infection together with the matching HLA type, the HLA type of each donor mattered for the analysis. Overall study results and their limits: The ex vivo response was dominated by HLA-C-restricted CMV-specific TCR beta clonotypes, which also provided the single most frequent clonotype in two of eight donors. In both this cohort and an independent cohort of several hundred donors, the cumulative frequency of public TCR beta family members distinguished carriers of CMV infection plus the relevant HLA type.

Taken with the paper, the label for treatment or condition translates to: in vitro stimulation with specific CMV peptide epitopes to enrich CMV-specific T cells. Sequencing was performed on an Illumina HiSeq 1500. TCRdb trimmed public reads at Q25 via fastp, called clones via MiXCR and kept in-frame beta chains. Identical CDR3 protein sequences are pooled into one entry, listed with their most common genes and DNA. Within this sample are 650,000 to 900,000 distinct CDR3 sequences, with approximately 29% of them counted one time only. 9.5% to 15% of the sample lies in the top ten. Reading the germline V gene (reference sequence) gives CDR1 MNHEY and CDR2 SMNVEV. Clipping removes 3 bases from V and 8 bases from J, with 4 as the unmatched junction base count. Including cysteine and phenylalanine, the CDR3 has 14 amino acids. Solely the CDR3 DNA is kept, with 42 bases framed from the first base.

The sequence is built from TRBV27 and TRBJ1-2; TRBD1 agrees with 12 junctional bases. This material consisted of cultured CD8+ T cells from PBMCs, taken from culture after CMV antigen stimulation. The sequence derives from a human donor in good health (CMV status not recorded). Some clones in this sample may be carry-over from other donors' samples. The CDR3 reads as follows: CASSFGTGGGGYTF. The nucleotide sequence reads TGTGCCAGCAGTTTCGGGACAGGGGGCGGCGGCTACACCTTC.